The clone carrying this T cell receptor (beta chain) was detected only once. The data are from a study of blood T cell repertoires in COVID-19. In the authors' methods: Nucleated cell counts were estimated from reference gene primer amplification. The protocol was immunoSEQ multiplex PCR, while the TCRdb copy is restricted to in-frame clones and leaves out a portion. The V and J calls and clone size are taken from that table; D and trimming were inferred from the DNA. The sample consists of fewer than 150,000 clones, under 90% of them appearing once. V lost 3 bases to trimming and J lost 3 bases, with 12 bases between them. CDR1 is SGHVS and CDR2 is FQNEAQ in the germline V gene. The CDR3 covers 14 residues.

The material sequenced was peripheral blood. The TCR originated in an elderly woman in a cohort sampled during active or convalescent COVID-19. The chain has TRBV7-8 and TRBJ2-7, with D possibly being TRBD2 (5 bases). CDR3 coding DNA: TGTGCCAGCAGCTTTCGGGGAATGGGCTACGAGCAGTACTTC. It specifies CASSFRGMGYEQYF.